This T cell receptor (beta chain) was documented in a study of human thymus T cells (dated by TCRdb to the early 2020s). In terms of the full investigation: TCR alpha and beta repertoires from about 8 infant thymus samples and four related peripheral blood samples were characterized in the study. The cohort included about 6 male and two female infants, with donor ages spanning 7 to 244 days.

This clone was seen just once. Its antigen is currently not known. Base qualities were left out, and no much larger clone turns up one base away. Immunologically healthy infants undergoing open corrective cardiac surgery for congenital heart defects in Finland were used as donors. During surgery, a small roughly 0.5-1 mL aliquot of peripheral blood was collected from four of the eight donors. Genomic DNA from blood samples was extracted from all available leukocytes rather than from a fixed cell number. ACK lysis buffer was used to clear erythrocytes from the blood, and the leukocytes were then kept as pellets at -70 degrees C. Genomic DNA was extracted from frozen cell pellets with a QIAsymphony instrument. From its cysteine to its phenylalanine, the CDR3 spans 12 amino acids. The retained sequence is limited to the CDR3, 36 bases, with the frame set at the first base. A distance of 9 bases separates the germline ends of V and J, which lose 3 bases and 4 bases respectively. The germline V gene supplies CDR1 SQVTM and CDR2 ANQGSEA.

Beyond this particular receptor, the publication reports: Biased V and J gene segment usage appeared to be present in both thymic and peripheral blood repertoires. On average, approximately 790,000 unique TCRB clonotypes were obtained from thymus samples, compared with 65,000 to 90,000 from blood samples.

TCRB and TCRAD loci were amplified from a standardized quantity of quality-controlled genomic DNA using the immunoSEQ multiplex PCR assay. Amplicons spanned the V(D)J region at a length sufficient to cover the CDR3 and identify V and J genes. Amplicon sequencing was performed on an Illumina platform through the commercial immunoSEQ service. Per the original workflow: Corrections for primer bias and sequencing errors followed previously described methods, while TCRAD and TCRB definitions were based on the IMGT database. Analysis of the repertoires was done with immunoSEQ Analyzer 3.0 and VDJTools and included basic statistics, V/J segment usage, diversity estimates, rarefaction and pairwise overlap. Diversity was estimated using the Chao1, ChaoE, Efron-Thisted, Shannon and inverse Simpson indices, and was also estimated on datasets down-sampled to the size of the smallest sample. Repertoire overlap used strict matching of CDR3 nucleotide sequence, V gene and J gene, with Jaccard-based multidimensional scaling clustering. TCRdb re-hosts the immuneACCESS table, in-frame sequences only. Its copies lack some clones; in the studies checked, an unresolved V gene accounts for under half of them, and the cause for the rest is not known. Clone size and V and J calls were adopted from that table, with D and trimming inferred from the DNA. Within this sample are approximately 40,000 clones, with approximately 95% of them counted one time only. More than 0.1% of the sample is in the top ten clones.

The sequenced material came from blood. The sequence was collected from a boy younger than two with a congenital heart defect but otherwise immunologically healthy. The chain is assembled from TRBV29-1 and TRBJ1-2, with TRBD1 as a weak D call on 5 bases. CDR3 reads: CSVEGTAYGYTF. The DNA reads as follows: TGCAGCGTTGAGGGGACGGCCTATGGCTACACCTTC.